This T cell receptor beta chain was captured by sequencing in a study of T cell responses to AZD1222 COVID-19 vaccine. Assay: immunoSEQ multiplex PCR; the TCRdb copy retains only in-frame clones and omits some. The repertoire consists of 150,000 to 180,000 clones, with roughly 90% occurring once and the leading ten covering around 18%. This clone occurred a few times. The sample carries other DNA sequences with the same CDR3. Deletions cut 3 bases from V and 5 bases from J, with 8 bases between. The CDR3 runs 13 residues. The V gene's germline CDR1 is LGHNA and CDR2 YSLEER. The sequences come from peripheral blood, collected on day 0 of AZD1222 vaccination. This TCR came from an adult in good health. The gene calls are TRBV4-3 and TRBJ1-5; no definite D call. The CDR3 DNA follows: TGCGCCAGCAGCCAGGACCGGGATCAGCCCCAGCATTTT. This encodes CASSQDRDQPQHF.